This note documents a single TCR beta chain sequence. These data belong to a study of control samples from healthy donors and cancer patients. Clones were read by immunoSEQ multiplex PCR, and TCRdb kept only the in-frame ones, dropping some. Seen here are 74,000 or so clones, about nine tenths observed once, and the top ten hold under 7.5%. Trimming took 6 bases from V and 7 from J; bases not matched to a gene: 11. This CDR3 is built from 16 residues. Germline CDR1 and CDR2: LGHNT and FRNRAP. Source material: blood. The receptor comes from a man aged 50 to 59 in good health. The chain combines TRBV12-5 with TRBJ2-1; 11 nucleotides match TRBD1. The CDR3 spells CASGSSGTGGPNEQFF. CDR3 coding DNA: TGTGCTAGTGGATCCTCCGGGACAGGGGGACCGAATGAGCAGTTCTTC.